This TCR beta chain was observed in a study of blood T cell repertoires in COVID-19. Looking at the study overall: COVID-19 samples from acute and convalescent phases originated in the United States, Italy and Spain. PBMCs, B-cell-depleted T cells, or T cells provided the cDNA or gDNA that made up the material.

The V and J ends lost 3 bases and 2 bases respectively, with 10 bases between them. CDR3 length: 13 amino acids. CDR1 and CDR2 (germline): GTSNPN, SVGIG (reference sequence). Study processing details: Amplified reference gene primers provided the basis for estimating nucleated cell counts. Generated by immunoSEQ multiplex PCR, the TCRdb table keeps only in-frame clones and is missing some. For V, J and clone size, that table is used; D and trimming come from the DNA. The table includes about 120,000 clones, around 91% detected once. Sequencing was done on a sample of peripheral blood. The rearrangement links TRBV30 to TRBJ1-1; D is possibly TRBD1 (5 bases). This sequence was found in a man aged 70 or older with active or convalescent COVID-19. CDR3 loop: CAWRGLSNTEAFF. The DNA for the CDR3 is TGTGCCTGGAGGGGACTCTCTAACACTGAAGCTTTCTTT.